The TCR beta chain under discussion was sequenced for a study of blood T cells in healthy people across ages. Study-wide points: Naive T cell percentage strongly correlated with TCR beta diversity.

The ends were cut back, 8 bases at V and 6 bases at J, with 9 bases in the middle. This CDR3 comprises 11 residues. The germline gives CDR1 SNHLY, CDR2 FYNNEI. This clonotype was counted between two and nine times. Its antigen is undetermined. Through a sample-barcoded 5' primer and a J-beta primer mix, a second PCR was run for about 6 to 12 cycles. One entry per CDR3 protein, called by TCRdb with MiXCR from the 5' RACE reads. This sample has about 770,000 distinct CDR3 sequences, with under 55% found just once. The TCR originated in a man aged 55-75 years in good health. Sequences were obtained from blood. The rearrangement joins TRBV2 to TRBJ2-3; D unclear. The CDR3 reads CASHGSDTQYF. The CDR3 nucleotides read TGTGCCAGCCATGGATCTGATACGCAGTATTTT.